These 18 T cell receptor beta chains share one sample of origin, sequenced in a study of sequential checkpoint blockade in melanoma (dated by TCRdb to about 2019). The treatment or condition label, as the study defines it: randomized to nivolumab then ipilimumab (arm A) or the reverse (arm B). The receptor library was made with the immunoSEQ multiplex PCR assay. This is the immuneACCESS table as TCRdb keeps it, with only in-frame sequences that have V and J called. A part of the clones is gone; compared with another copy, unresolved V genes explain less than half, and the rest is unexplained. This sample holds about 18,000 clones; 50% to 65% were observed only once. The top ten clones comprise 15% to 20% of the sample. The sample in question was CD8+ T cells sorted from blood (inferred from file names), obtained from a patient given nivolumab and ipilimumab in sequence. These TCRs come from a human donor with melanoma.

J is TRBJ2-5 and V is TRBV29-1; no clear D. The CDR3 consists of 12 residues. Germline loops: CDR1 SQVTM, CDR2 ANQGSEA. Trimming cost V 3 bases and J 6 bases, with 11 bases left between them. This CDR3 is CSVEQLEKTQYF. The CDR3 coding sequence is TGCAGCGTTGAGCAGCTGGAGAAGACCCAGTACTTC.

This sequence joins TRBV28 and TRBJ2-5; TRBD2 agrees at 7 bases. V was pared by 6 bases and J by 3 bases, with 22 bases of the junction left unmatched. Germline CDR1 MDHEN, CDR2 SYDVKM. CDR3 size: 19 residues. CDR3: CASSPILVTSSREEETQYF. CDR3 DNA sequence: TGTGCCAGCAGCCCCATCCTAGTGACTAGCAGTCGGGAGGAAGAGACCCAGTACTTC.

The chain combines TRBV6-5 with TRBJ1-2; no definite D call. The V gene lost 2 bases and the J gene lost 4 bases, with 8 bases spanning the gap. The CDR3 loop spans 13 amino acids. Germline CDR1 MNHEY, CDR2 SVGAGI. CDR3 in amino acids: CASSYGRTYGYTF. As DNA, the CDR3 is TGTGCCAGCAGTTACGGCAGAACCTATGGCTACACCTTC.

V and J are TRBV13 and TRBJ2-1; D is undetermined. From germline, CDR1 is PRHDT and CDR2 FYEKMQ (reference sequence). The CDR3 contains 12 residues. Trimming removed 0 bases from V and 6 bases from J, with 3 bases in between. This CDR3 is CASSLGLNEQFF. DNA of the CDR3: TGTGCCAGCAGCTTAGGTCTCAATGAGCAGTTCTTC. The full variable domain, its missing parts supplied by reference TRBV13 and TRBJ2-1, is AAGVIQSPRHLIKEKRETATLKCYPIPRHDTVYWYQQGPGQDPQFLISFYEKMQSDKGSIPDRFSAQQFSDYHSELNMSSLELGDSALYFCASSLGLNEQFFGPGTRLTVL.

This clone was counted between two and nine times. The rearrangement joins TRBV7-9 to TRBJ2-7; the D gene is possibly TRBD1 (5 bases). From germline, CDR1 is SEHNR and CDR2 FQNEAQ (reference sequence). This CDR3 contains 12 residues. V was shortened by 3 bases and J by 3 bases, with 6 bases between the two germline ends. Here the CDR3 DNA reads TGTGCCAGCAGCTTTGACAGCTACGAGCAGTACTTC. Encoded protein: CASSFDSYEQYF.

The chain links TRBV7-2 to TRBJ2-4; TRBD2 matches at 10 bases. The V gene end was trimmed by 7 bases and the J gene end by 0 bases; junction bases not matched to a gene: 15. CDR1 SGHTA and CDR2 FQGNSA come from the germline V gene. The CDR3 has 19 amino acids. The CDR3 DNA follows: TGTGCCAGCACCAATCGTGGACTAGCGGACGGTCTAGCCAAAAACATTCAGTACTTC. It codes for CASTNRGLADGLAKNIQYF.

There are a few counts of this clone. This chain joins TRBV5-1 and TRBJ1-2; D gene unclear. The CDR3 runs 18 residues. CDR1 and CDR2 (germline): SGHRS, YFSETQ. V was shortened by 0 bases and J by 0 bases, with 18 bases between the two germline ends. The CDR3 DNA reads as TGCGCCAGCAGCTTGGATGGACTTGTTATTAGCTCTAACTATGGCTACACCTTC. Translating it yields CASSLDGLVISSNYGYTF.

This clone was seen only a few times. For the CDR3, the DNA is TGTGCCAGCAGCGCCGGGACAGGGCATGGCTACACCTTC. Protein product: CASSAGTGHGYTF. V gene TRBV27 combines with J gene TRBJ1-2; 9 bases agree with TRBD1. The CDR3 has 13 amino acids. Trimming removed 6 bases from V and 6 bases from J; junction bases left unmatched: 5. Germline values: CDR1 MNHEY, CDR2 SMNVEV (reference sequence).

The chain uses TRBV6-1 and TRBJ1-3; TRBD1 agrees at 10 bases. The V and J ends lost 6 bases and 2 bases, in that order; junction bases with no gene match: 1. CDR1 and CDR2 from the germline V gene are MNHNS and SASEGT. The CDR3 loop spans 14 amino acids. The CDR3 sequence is CASRGTGAGNTIYF. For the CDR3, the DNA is TGTGCCAGCAGAGGGACAGGGGCTGGAAACACCATATATTTT.

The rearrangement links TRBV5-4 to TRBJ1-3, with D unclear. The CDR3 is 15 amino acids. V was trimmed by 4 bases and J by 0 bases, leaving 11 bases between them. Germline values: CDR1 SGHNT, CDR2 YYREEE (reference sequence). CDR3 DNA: TGTGCCAGCAGCCGAGGAGAAAACTCTGGAAACACCATATATTTT. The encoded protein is CASSRGENSGNTIYF.

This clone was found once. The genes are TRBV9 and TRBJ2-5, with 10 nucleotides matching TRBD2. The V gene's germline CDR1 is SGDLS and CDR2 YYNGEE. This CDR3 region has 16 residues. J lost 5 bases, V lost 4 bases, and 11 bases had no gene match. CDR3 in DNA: TGTGCCAGCAGCCGGGAGCGGGGGGGCCTTTGGGAGACCCAGTACTTC. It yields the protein CASSRERGGLWETQYF. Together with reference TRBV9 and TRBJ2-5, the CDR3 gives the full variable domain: DSGVTQTPKHLITATGQRVTLRCSPRSGDLSVYWYQQSLDQGLQFLIQYYNGEERAKGNILERFSAQQFPDLHSELNLSSLELGDSALYFCASSRERGGLWETQYFGPGTRLLVL.

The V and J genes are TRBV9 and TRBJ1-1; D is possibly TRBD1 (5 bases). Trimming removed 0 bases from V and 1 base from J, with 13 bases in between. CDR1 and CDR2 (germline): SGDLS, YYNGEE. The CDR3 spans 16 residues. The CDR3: CASSVEGFGGNTEAFF. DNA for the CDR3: TGTGCCAGCAGCGTAGAAGGGTTCGGGGGGAACACTGAAGCTTTCTTT.

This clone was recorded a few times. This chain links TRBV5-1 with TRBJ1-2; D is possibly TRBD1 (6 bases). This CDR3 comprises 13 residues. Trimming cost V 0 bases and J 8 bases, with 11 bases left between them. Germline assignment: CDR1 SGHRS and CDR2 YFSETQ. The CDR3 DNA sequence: TGCGCCAGCAGCTTGGGACAGGAAGGGGGCTACACCTTC. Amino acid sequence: CASSLGQEGGYTF.

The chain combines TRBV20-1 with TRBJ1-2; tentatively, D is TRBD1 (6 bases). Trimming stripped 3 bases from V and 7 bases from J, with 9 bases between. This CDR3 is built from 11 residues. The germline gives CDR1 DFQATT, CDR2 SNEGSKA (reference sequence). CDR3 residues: CSARLGAGYTF. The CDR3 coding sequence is TGCAGTGCTAGGTTGGGGGCTGGCTACACCTTC.

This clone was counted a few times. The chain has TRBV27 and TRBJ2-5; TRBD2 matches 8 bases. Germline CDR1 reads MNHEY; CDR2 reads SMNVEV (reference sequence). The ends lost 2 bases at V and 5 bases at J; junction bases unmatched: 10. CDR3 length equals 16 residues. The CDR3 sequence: CASSLSPAGGSETQYF. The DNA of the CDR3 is TGTGCCAGCAGTTTAAGTCCGGCGGGGGGATCGGAGACCCAGTACTTC.

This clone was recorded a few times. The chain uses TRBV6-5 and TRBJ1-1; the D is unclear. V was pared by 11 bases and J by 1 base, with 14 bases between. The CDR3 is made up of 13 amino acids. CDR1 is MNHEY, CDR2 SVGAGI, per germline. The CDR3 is CAQQVHQNTEAFF. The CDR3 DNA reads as TGTGCCCAGCAGGTACACCAGAACACTGAAGCTTTCTTT.

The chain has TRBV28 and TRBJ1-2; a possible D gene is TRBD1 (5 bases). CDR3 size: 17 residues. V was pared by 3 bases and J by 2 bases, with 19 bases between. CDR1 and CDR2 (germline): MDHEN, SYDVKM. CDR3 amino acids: CASSLVRGGERNYGYTF. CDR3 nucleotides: TGTGCCAGCAGTTTGGTGAGAGGAGGGGAACGGAACTATGGCTACACCTTC.

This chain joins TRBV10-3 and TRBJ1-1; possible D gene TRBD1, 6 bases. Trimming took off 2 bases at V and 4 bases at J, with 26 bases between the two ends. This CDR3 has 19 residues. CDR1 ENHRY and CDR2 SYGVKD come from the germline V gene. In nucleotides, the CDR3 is TGTGCCATCAGTGAGCCGATCCGGACAGTTTGGGGGAACGGCACTGAAGCTTTCTTT. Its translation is CAISEPIRTVWGNGTEAFF.